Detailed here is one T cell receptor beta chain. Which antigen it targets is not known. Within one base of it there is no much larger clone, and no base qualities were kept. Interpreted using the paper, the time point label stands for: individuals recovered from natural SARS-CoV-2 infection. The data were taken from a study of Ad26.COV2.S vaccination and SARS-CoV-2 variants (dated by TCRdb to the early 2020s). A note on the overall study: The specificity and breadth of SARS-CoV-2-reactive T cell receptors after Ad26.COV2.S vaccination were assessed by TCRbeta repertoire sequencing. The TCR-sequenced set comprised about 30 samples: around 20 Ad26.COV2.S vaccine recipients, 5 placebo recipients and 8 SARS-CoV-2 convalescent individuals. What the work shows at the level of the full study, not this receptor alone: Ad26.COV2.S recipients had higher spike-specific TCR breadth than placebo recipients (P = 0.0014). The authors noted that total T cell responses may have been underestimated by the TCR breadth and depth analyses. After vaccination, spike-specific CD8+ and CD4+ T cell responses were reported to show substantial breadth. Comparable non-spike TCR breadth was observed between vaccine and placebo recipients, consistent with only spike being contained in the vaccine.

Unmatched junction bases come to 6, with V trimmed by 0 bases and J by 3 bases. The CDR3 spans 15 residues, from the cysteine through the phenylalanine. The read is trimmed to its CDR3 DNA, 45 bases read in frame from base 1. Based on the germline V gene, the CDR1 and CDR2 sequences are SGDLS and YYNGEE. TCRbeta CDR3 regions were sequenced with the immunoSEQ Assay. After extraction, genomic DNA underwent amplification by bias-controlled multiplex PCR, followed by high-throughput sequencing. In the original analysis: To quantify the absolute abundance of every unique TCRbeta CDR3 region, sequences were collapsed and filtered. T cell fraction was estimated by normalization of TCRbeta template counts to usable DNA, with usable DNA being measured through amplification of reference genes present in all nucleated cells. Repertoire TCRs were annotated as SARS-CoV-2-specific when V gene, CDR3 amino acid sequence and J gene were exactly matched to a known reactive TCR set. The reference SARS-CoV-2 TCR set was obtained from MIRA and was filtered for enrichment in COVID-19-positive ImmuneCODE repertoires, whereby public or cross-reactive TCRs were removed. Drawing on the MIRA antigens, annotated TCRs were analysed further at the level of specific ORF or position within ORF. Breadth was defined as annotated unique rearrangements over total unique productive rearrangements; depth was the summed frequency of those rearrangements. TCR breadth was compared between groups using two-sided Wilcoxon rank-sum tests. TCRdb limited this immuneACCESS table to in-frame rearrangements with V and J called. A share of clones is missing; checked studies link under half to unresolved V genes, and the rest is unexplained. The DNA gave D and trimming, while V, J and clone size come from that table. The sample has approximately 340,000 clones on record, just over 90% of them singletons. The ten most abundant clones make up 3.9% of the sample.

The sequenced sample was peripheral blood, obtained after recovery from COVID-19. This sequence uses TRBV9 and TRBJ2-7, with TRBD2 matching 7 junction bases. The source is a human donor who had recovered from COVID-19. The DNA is TGTGCCAGCAGCGTAGAGCCAGCGGGGAACTACGAGCAGTACTTC. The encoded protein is CASSVEPAGNYEQYF.